This is a list of T cell receptor beta chains from one sample in a study of cytomegalovirus exposure and HLA in healthy donors. Generated by immunoSEQ multiplex PCR, the TCRdb table keeps only in-frame clones and is missing some. Of roughly 80,000 clones in the sample, around 60% were seen once. Sequenced input: PBMCs. The origin of the receptors is a male donor in good health and CMV-seropositive. The CDR3 runs from the conserved cysteine through the conserved F or W. D genes are given only for firm matches. Size values are once, few and many counts, or a class for expanded clones, and some rows have none.

TRBJ2-7,-,TRBD1,TRBV13,CASRRPFGQGGTNEQYF,TGTGCCAGCAGGCGACCCTTTGGACAGGGTGGCACCAACGAGCAGTACTTC
TRBJ2-3,few,-,TRBV30,CAWSPRTDSTDTQYF,TGTGCCTGGTCTCCCCGGACAGATAGCACAGATACGCAGTATTTT
TRBJ2-7,few,TRBD1,TRBV6-5,CASRLSTGAYEQYF,TGTGCCAGCCGCTTATCGACAGGGGCCTACGAGCAGTACTTC
TRBJ1-1,-,-,TRBV7-9,CASSVNRDTEAFF,TGTGCCAGCAGCGTTAACAGGGACACTGAAGCTTTCTTT
TRBJ2-2,few,-,TRBV7-9,CASRTGNTGELFF,TGTGCCAGCAGGACAGGGAACACCGGGGAGCTGTTTTTT
TRBJ2-3,-,-,TRBV6-5,CASSYRSPSTDTQYF,TGTGCCAGCAGTTACCGGAGCCCTAGCACAGATACGCAGTATTTT
TRBJ1-1,few,-,TRBV4-3,CASSQTGGNTEAFF,TGCGCCAGCAGCCAGACCGGGGGTAACACTGAAGCTTTCTTT
TRBJ2-1,-,-,TRBV30,CAWTGTLIGEQFF,TGTGCCTGGACCGGGACTCTGATAGGAGAGCAGTTCTTC
TRBJ1-1,-,TRBD1,TRBV14,CASSPRTGGNTEAFF,TGTGCCAGCAGCCCGCGGACAGGGGGCAACACTGAAGCTTTCTTT
TRBJ1-6,-,-,TRBV7-8,CASSHLEGTRNSPLHF,TGTGCCAGCAGCCACCTTGAGGGTACCCGTAATTCACCCCTCCACTTT
TRBJ2-7,-,TRBD2,TRBV10-3,CAISEPQGSGRTYEQYF,TGTGCCATCAGTGAGCCCCAGGGTAGCGGGAGAACCTACGAGCAGTACTTC
TRBJ2-1,-,-,TRBV7-6,CASSSPRRGNEQFF,TGTGCCAGCAGCTCCCCTCGGAGGGGCAATGAGCAGTTCTTC
TRBJ2-5,-,TRBD2,TRBV27,CASSLGTRAHSQETQYF,TGTGCCAGCAGTTTAGGGACTAGAGCCCACTCCCAAGAGACCCAGTACTTC
TRBJ2-1,-,TRBD2,TRBV5-4,CASSSGLVSEQFF,TGTGCCAGCAGCTCGGGACTAGTTAGTGAGCAGTTCTTC
TRBJ2-7,-,TRBD1,TRBV11-2,CASRIPGTGQGYEQYF,TGTGCCAGCAGGATCCCGGGGACAGGGCAAGGCTACGAGCAGTACTTC
TRBJ2-7,-,TRBD2,TRBV30,CAWSVSGGYEQYF,TGTGCCTGGAGTGTATCGGGGGGCTACGAGCAGTACTTC
TRBJ2-7,few,-,TRBV4-2,CASSQGPQLEQYF,TGTGCCAGCAGCCAAGGTCCACAGCTGGAGCAGTACTTC
TRBJ2-1,few,TRBD2,TRBV4-2,CASSLTSSGSNEQFF,TGTGCCAGCAGCTTAACTTCTAGCGGGAGTAATGAGCAGTTCTTC
TRBJ2-5,-,TRBD1,TRBV7-9,CASTLTGGRETQYF,TGTGCCAGCACCCTGACAGGGGGCCGGGAGACCCAGTACTTC
TRBJ2-1,-,-,TRBV6-5,CASSEALGQFF,TGTGCCAGCAGTGAAGCGCTAGGCCAGTTCTTC
TRBJ1-1,-,-,TRBV21-1,CASPPQGRDTEAFF,TGTGCCAGCCCACCACAGGGACGGGACACTGAAGCTTTCTTT
TRBJ2-7,few,TRBD1,TRBV6-1,CASSETGTGSYEQYF,TGTGCCAGCAGTGAAACCGGGACAGGGTCCTACGAGCAGTACTTC
TRBJ2-5,-,TRBD1,TRBV7-2,CASSPPGGQGETQYF,TGTGCCAGCAGCCCACCAGGGGGCCAGGGGGAGACCCAGTACTTC
TRBJ2-5,-,-,TRBV28,CASSPNLGRGSGETQYF,TGTGCCAGCAGCCCTAATCTGGGCAGGGGAAGTGGAGAGACCCAGTACTTC
TRBJ2-1,few,-,TRBV20-1,CSARPRGEQFF,TGCAGTGCTAGACCGAGAGGTGAGCAGTTCTTC
TRBJ1-6,few,TRBD1,TRBV5-1,CASRLGQGNNSPLHF,TGCGCCAGCCGTTTAGGACAGGGCAATAATTCACCCCTCCACTTT
TRBJ2-3,-,TRBD2,TRBV5-6,CASRGTSQTHTQYF,TGTGCCAGCAGGGGGACTAGCCAAACGCATACGCAGTATTTT
TRBJ2-1,few,-,TRBV20-1,CSVKQGWEQFF,TGCAGTGTAAAACAGGGCTGGGAGCAGTTCTTC
TRBJ1-1,few,-,TRBV28,CASSPPRGLDFTAGPEAFF,TGTGCCAGCAGTCCCCCCAGGGGTTTGGACTTCACCGCTGGGCCTGAAGCTTTCTTT
TRBJ2-3,once,-,TRBV7-9,CASSSPPRLDLSTDTQYF,TGTGCCAGCAGCTCCCCCCCCAGACTAGATTTGAGCACAGATACGCAGTATTTT
TRBJ2-5,once,-,TRBV30,CAWSEEYRRTQYF,TGTGCCTGGAGTGAGGAGTATAGGCGGACCCAGTACTTC
TRBJ1-2,-,-,TRBV6-1,CASSERQVRGYGYTF,TGTGCCAGCAGTGAAAGGCAGGTTCGGGGCTATGGCTACACCTTC
TRBJ1-1,few,-,TRBV19,CASSIGLEAFF,TGTGCCAGTAGTATTGGGCTGGAAGCTTTCTTT
TRBJ1-5,-,-,TRBV28,CAIARVVNQPQHF,TGTGCCATCGCTAGAGTAGTCAATCAGCCCCAGCATTTT
TRBJ2-6,few,-,TRBV4-3,CASSQDTGLGANVLTF,TGCGCCAGCAGCCAAGATACAGGGCTTGGGGCCAACGTCCTGACTTTC
TRBJ1-5,-,-,TRBV30,CAWSVRPGNNQPQHF,TGTGCCTGGAGTGTACGACCCGGGAACAATCAGCCCCAGCATTTT
TRBJ1-1,-,-,TRBV5-1,CASSLVGGTTEAFF,TGCGCCAGCAGCTTGGTGGGGGGTACCACTGAAGCTTTCTTT
TRBJ2-7,-,-,TRBV6-5,CASSTGAYEQYF,TGTGCCAGCTCGACAGGTGCCTACGAGCAGTACTTC
TRBJ2-1,-,TRBD2,TRBV5-4,CASSRSGGVDEQFF,TGTGCCAGCAGCCGTAGCGGGGGGGTTGATGAGCAGTTCTTC
TRBJ2-1,-,TRBD1,TRBV29-1,CSVDRGNEQFF,TGCAGCGTTGACAGGGGGAATGAGCAGTTCTTC